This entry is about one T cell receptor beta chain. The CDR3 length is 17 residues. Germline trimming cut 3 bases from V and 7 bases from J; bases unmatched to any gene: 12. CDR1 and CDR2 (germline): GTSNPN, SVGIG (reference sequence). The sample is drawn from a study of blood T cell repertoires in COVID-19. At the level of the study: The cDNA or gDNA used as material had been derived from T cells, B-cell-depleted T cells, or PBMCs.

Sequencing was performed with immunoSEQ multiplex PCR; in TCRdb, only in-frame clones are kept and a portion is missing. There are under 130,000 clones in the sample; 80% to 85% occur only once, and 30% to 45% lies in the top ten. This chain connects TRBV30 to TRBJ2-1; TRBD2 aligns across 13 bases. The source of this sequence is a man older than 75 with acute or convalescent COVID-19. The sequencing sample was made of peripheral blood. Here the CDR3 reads CAWSQTGLAGVDNEQFF. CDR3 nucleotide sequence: TGTGCCTGGAGCCAAACCGGACTAGCGGGAGTTGATAATGAGCAGTTCTTC.